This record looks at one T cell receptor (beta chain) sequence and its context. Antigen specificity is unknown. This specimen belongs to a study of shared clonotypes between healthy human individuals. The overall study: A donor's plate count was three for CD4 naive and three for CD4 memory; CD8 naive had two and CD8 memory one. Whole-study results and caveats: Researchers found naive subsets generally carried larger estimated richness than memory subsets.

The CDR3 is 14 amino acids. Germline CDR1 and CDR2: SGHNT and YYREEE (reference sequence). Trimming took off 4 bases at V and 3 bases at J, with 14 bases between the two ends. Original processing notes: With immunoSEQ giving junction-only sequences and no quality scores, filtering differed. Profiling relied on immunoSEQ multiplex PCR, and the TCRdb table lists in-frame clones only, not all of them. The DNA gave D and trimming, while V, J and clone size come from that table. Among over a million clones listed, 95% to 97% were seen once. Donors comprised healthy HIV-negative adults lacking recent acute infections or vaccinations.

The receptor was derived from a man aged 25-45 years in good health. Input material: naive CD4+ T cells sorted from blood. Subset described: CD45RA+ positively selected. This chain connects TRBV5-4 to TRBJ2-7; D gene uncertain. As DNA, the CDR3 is TGTGCCAGCAGCCCGACCGACCGAAACTACGAGCAGTACTTC. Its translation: CASSPTDRNYEQYF.